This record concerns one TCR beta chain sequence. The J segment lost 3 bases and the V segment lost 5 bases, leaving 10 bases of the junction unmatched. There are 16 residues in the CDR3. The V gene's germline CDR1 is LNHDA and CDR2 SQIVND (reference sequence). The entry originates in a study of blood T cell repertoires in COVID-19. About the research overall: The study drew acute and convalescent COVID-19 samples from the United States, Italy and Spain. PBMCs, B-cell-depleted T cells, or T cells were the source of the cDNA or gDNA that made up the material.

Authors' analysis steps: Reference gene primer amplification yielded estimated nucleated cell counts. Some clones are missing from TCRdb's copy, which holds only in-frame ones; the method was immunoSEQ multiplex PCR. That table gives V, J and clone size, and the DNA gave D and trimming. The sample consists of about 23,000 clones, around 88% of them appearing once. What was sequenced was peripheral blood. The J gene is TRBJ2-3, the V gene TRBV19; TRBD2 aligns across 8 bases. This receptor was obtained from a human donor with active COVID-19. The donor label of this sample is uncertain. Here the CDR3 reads CASSPWASGGTDTQYF. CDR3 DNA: TGTGCCAGTAGTCCCTGGGCCAGCGGGGGAACAGATACGCAGTATTTT.